Following are 15 T cell receptor beta chains from one sample sequenced in a study of identical twins. One entry per CDR3 protein results from TCRdb running MiXCR on the 5' RACE reads. The data hold over 200,000 distinct CDR3 sequences, with roughly a tenth observed a single time. Source material: memory T cells sorted from blood. These receptors were taken from a man aged 50-59 years in good health.

This clonotype was observed many times. V and J are TRBV28 and TRBJ1-2; tentative D call: TRBD1 (6 bases). CDR1 and CDR2 from the germline V gene are MDHEN and SYDVKM. This CDR3 is 14 amino acids long. The V end was cut by 5 bases, the J end by 3 bases, with 13 bases between. For the CDR3, the DNA is TGTGCCAGCAGTAACCGACAGGCTTACTATGGCTACACCTTC. This encodes CASSNRQAYYGYTF.

This clonotype showed up many times. This chain joins TRBV3-1 and TRBJ1-1; D remains unclear. The germline V and J ends were trimmed by 4 bases and 1 base, with 13 bases remaining between them. The CDR3 has 15 amino acids. The germline V gene encodes CDR1 LGHDT and CDR2 YNNKEL (reference sequence). CDR3: CASSPNLNRNTEAFF. In DNA form, the CDR3 reads TGTGCCAGCAGCCCTAATCTTAACAGGAACACTGAAGCTTTCTTT.

Turning to this clonotype: Mismatch with germline at one junction end may stem from a read error. This rearrangement joins TRBV20-1 to TRBJ1-2; 10 nucleotides line up with TRBD1. Germline CDR1 reads DFQATT; CDR2 reads SNEGSKA (reference sequence). The CDR3 is made up of 16 amino acids. CDR3: CSARVLRDRGFNGYSF. For the CDR3, the DNA is TGCAGTGCTAGAGTGTTAAGGGACAGGGGCTTCAATGGCTACTCCTTC.

This clonotype was observed at least ten times. This chain links TRBV4-3 with TRBJ1-4, with unresolved D. Trimming removed 1 base at V and 7 bases at J, with 10 bases between. The CDR3 has 14 residues. The germline V gene has CDR1 LGHNA and CDR2 YSLEER. CDR3: CASSQGVHGEKLFF. The CDR3 region has the DNA TGCGCCAGCAGCCAAGGAGTACACGGTGAAAAACTGTTTTTT.

This clonotype was seen more than once but under ten times. The chain joins TRBV6-6 to TRBJ1-1, with unresolved D. CDR3 length equals 11 residues. Germline-derived CDR1 and CDR2 are MNHNY and SVGAGI (reference sequence). The V end lost 4 bases, the J end lost 8 bases, and 8 bases lay between the germline ends. DNA of the CDR3: TGTGCCAGCAGTTCCGGGAGGGAAGCTTTCTTT. Protein product: CASSSGREAFF.

Only a few counts were recorded for this clonotype. The chain joins TRBV6-2 or TRBV6-3 to TRBJ2-5; D might be TRBD1 (6 bases). V dropped 7 bases and J dropped 5 bases, with 23 bases sitting between them. Per germline, CDR1 MNHEY and CDR2 SVGEGT. The CDR3 has 16 amino acids. The CDR3 here is CASTSIGLGTGETQYF. CDR3 in DNA: TGTGCCAGCACTTCCATCGGTTTAGGTACAGGGGAGACCCAGTACTTC.

This clonotype came up a few times. One end of the junction is discordant with germline, which a read error may explain. This rearrangement joins TRBV7-7 to TRBJ2-1; 8 nucleotides agree with TRBD1. The CDR3 sequence is 14 residues long. The germline CDR1 and CDR2 sequences are SSHAT and FNYEAQ (reference sequence). The CDR3: CASSSGQGRNEQFF. Here the CDR3 DNA reads TGTGCTAGCAGCTCCGGACAGGGACGCAATGAGCAGTTCTTC.

The chain recombines TRBV27 with TRBJ1-1, with 7 nucleotides matching TRBD1. The CDR3 spans 15 residues. V lost 5 bases to trimming and J lost 3 bases; unmatched junction nucleotides: 9. Germline lookup yields CDR1 MNHEY and CDR2 SMNVEV (reference sequence). The CDR3 spells CASSTGDRWDTEAFF. The CDR3 region has the DNA TGTGCCAGCAGTACAGGGGATAGATGGGACACTGAAGCTTTCTTT.

The chain recombines TRBV7-8 with TRBJ2-7; TRBD2 agrees at 7 bases. The V segment lost 1 base and the J segment 6 bases; nucleotides outside the gene matches: 12. The CDR3 is made up of 16 amino acids. Germline V gene sequence: CDR1 SGHVS, CDR2 FQNEAQ. The CDR3 reads CASSLGIPAGSREQYF. CDR3 DNA sequence: TGTGCCAGCAGCTTAGGGATCCCAGCGGGGTCCCGCGAGCAGTACTTC.

The CDR3 spells CASSLGEFGTRDEAFF. CDR3 sequence (DNA): TGTGCCAGCAGCTTAGGTGAGTTCGGGACAAGAGATGAAGCTTTCTTT. J is TRBJ1-1 and V is TRBV7-9, with TRBD1 as a possible D gene (6 bases). V lost 1 base, J lost 7 bases, and 19 bases lay in between. Germline-derived CDR1 and CDR2 are SEHNR and FQNEAQ (reference sequence). The CDR3 has 16 amino acids.

This clonotype was observed at least ten times. The V and J genes are TRBV12-3 or TRBV12-4 and TRBJ1-1, with 7 positions matching TRBD1. There are 15 residues in the CDR3. V shed 6 bases and J 5 bases; nucleotides not matched to a gene: 12. The CDR3 protein is CASSLHRQGGTEAFF. CDR3 bases: TGTGCCAGCAGCTTACACCGACAGGGTGGGACTGAAGCTTTCTTT.

This clonotype showed up many times. The chain is built from TRBV7-8 and TRBJ2-3, with unresolved D. CDR1 and CDR2 (germline): SGHVS, FQNEAQ. Trimming cost V 5 bases and J 2 bases, with 5 bases left between them. The CDR3 is 12 amino acids. This CDR3 is CASSPFTDTQYF. Here the CDR3 DNA reads TGTGCCAGCAGCCCATTCACAGATACGCAGTATTTT.

This clonotype was counted many times. In DNA, the CDR3 is TGCGCCAGCAGCCCTGAGTCTGTCCACGAGCAGTACTTC. Amino acids: CASSPESVHEQYF. V gene TRBV5-1 combines with J gene TRBJ2-7, with D unresolved. This CDR3 comprises 13 residues. Germline CDR1 reads SGHRS; CDR2 reads YFSETQ. The V gene lost 4 bases and the J gene lost 5 bases, with 13 bases spanning the gap.

This chain links TRBV24-1 with TRBJ1-5; maybe TRBD1 (5 bases). CDR3 length: 15 residues. The V end was cut by 4 bases, the J end by 2 bases, with 11 bases between. Germline V gives CDR1 KGHDR, CDR2 SFDVKD. CDR3 protein: CATSEGVYGNQPQHF. The CDR3 bases are TGTGCCACCAGTGAAGGGGTATATGGCAATCAGCCCCAGCATTTT.

There are many counts of this clonotype. The chain uses TRBV7-6 and TRBJ1-6; the match to TRBD1 covers 9 bases. V trimming: 4 bases; J trimming: 9 bases; junction bases outside the gene matches: 4. The V gene's germline CDR1 is SGHVS and CDR2 FNYEAQ. The CDR3 has 14 residues. In DNA, the CDR3 is TGTGCCAGCAGCTCCGGGACAGGGTTTTCACCCCTCCACTTT. Its protein product is CASSSGTGFSPLHF.